The 3 T cell receptor beta chains reported below all come from one sample, sequenced in a study of T-cell memory formation after mild COVID-19. TCRdb reanalysed the 5' RACE reads using MiXCR and keeps one entry per CDR3 protein. The table records tens of thousands of distinct CDR3 sequences, 14% of them present only once. The source material was PBMCs or a T cell subset sorted from them (not recorded which). The receptors shown here come from an adult woman who had mild COVID-19 (a few samples of this study predate the infection). Cell type and time point are not known.

This clonotype was seen a handful of times. This chain joins TRBV20-1 and TRBJ2-7; 8 nucleotides align to TRBD1. Germline loops: CDR1 DFQATT, CDR2 SNEGSKA (reference sequence). The CDR3 runs to 16 residues. The V gene end was trimmed by 0 bases and the J gene end by 5 bases; junction bases not matched to a gene: 12. CDR3 DNA sequence: TGCAGTGCTAGAGATATGATGGACAGGGCGGCCCACGAGCAGTACTTC. This translates into CSARDMMDRAAHEQYF.

The sample holds a few counts of this clonotype. The chain combines TRBV9 with TRBJ2-7; no reliable D call. Trimming removed 3 bases at V and 2 bases at J, with 12 bases between. The CDR3 is made up of 14 amino acids. The germline V gene encodes CDR1 SGDLS and CDR2 YYNGEE. This CDR3 reads CASSDPYKPYEQYF. In DNA, the CDR3 is TGTGCCAGCAGCGATCCGTATAAACCCTACGAGCAGTACTTC.

CDR3 nucleotides: TGTGCCAGCAGCCCATGGACTAGCGGGAGAAATGAGCAGTTCTTC. Amino acids: CASSPWTSGRNEQFF. The V and J genes are TRBV7-9 and TRBJ2-1; TRBD2 matches 13 bases. The germline V gene has CDR1 SEHNR and CDR2 FQNEAQ (reference sequence). The CDR3 length is 15 residues. Unmatched junction bases numbered 5, after V lost 5 bases and J lost 7 bases.